Below are 19 T cell receptor beta chains sequenced from a single sample in a study of memory CD4+ T cells and cytomegalovirus serostatus. The method was immunoSEQ multiplex PCR; TCRdb's version includes in-frame clones alone and lacks a portion of them. The table records about 67,000 clones, approximately 80% of them present only once. The sort gate was single viable CD3+CD4+CD8-CD45RO+ cells for memory CD4+ T cells. The sample consisted of memory CD4+ T cells from blood. Source of these receptors: an adult in good health and CMV-seropositive.

The chain carries TRBV4-1 and TRBJ2-4, with 8 nucleotides matching TRBD1. CDR1 MGHRA and CDR2 YSYEKL come from the germline V gene. The V gene end was trimmed by 5 bases and the J gene end by 2 bases; junction bases not matched to a gene: 11. The CDR3 has 17 amino acids. CDR3 in amino acids: CASSSPVTGASKNIQYF. CDR3 DNA: TGCGCCAGCAGCTCTCCAGTGACAGGGGCGTCCAAAAACATTCAGTACTTC.

The chain uses TRBV19 and TRBJ2-7, with D hard to call. The CDR3 is 15 amino acids. The V gene's germline CDR1 is LNHDA and CDR2 SQIVND (reference sequence). With 3 bases removed from V and 3 bases from J, the gap between germline ends came to 15 bases. The CDR3 DNA follows: TGTGCCAGTAGTATGACGGCAGGCCCTATCTACGAGCAGTACTTC. Protein: CASSMTAGPIYEQYF.

This chain links TRBV7-9 with TRBJ1-1; D call uncertain. The V gene lost 2 bases and the J gene lost 5 bases, with 12 bases spanning the gap. Germline CDR1 and CDR2: SEHNR and FQNEAQ (reference sequence). The CDR3 length is 14 residues. The CDR3 is CASSLHGEVTEAFF. The CDR3, as DNA: TGTGCCAGCAGCTTACATGGGGAGGTAACTGAAGCTTTCTTT.

This sequence joins TRBV6-5 and TRBJ2-7, with D possibly matching TRBD2 (6 bases). The germline V and J ends were trimmed by 7 bases and 8 bases, with 9 bases remaining between them. The CDR3 is 10 amino acids. Germline CDR1 reads MNHEY; CDR2 reads SVGAGI. CDR3 protein: CASKAGKQYF. CDR3 nucleotides: TGTGCCAGCAAGGCGGGGAAGCAGTACTTC.

This sequence joins TRBV5-5 and TRBJ2-1, with D tentatively TRBD1 (7 bases). The V end lost 5 bases, the J end lost 5 bases, and 14 bases lay between the germline ends. The CDR3 length is 14 residues. CDR1 is SGHKS and CDR2 is YYEKEE in the germline V gene (reference sequence). The CDR3 sequence is CASSRGTANNEQFF. CDR3 DNA sequence: TGTGCCAGCAGTCGGGGGACAGCTAACAATGAGCAGTTCTTC. Complete variable domain (other parts from reference TRBV5-5 and TRBJ2-1): DAGVTQSPTHLIKTRGQQVTLRCSPISGHKSVSWYQQVLGQGPQFIFQYYEKEERGRGNFPDRFSARQFPNYSSELNVNALLLGDSALYLCASSRGTANNEQFFGPGTRLTVL.

The chain uses TRBV29-1 and TRBJ2-1; D is unresolved. Trimming stripped 5 bases from V and 5 bases from J, with 10 bases between. Germline V gives CDR1 SQVTM, CDR2 ANQGSEA. The CDR3 covers 12 residues. The CDR3 here is CSVLAANNEQFF. Written as DNA, the CDR3 is TGCAGCGTTTTGGCAGCTAACAATGAGCAGTTCTTC.

The genes are TRBV7-2 and TRBJ1-1; D gene unclear. This CDR3 region has 13 residues. Trimming shortened V by 1 base and J by 4 bases, and 7 bases separated the two germline ends. Germline V gives CDR1 SGHTA, CDR2 FQGNSA. Written as DNA, the CDR3 is TGTGCCAGCAGCTTAGGCTGGGGCACTGAAGCTTTCTTT. Translating gives CASSLGWGTEAFF.

This chain joins TRBV19 and TRBJ2-1; 8 nucleotides align to TRBD2. This CDR3 has 13 amino acids. V dropped 7 bases and J dropped 8; count of bases not matched to a gene: 7. CDR1 and CDR2 from the germline V gene are LNHDA and SQIVND (reference sequence). CDR3 region: CASMGGTRDEQFF. In DNA form, the CDR3 reads TGTGCCAGTATGGGGGGGACTAGGGATGAGCAGTTCTTC.

V usage is TRBV27 and J usage is TRBJ2-7; 8 positions agree with TRBD1. Unmatched junction bases numbered 3, after V lost 6 bases and J lost 2 bases. The germline CDR1 and CDR2 sequences are MNHEY and SMNVEV (reference sequence). The CDR3 is 13 residues long. In DNA, the CDR3 is TGTGCCAGCAGCCGGACAGGGCCCTACGAGCAGTACTTC. Its translation: CASSRTGPYEQYF.

This chain uses TRBV5-1 with TRBJ2-5, with D unresolved. This CDR3 spans 14 amino acids. V was shortened by 2 bases and J by 1 base, with 9 bases between the two germline ends. In germline, CDR1 is SGHRS, CDR2 YFSETQ. This chain's CDR3 is CASSFGRTQETQYF. The CDR3 DNA follows: TGCGCCAGCAGCTTCGGACGGACCCAAGAGACCCAGTACTTC.

J is TRBJ2-1 and V is TRBV9; 10 bases are shared with TRBD2. CDR1 SGDLS and CDR2 YYNGEE come from the germline V gene. Trimming removed 3 bases from V and 5 bases from J; junction bases left unmatched: 5. The CDR3 has 15 residues. CDR3 sequence (DNA): TGTGCCAGCAGCGGCCCTAGCGGGGGACACAATGAGCAGTTCTTC. Residues: CASSGPSGGHNEQFF.

This clone has more than one count but fewer than ten. The genes are TRBV7-3 and TRBJ1-1, with D hard to call. The CDR3 contains 14 residues. The V gene's germline CDR1 is SGHTA and CDR2 FQGTGA. V gave up 0 bases and J gave up 1 base, with 6 bases separating them. Here the CDR3 DNA reads TGTGCCAGCAGCTTAACGGCGGGGAACACTGAAGCTTTCTTT. This gives the protein CASSLTAGNTEAFF.

This rearrangement joins TRBV5-4 to TRBJ1-2; 8 positions agree with TRBD1. The length of the CDR3 is 13 residues. Germline values: CDR1 SGHNT, CDR2 YYREEE (reference sequence). Trimming took 4 bases from V and 14 from J; bases not matched to a gene: 13. For the CDR3, the DNA is TGTGCCAGCAGCCTTTCTGGACAGAACAGGGGGACCTTC. This encodes CASSLSGQNRGTF.

The chain employs TRBV28 and TRBJ1-1; 9 bases line up with TRBD1. After removal of 0 bases from V and 0 bases from J, the junction contained 2 bases not matched to a gene. Germline V CDR1 and CDR2: MDHEN, SYDVKM. The CDR3 spans 16 residues. The CDR3 reads CASSLWGQGMNTEAFF. The DNA of the CDR3 is TGTGCCAGCAGTTTATGGGGACAGGGAATGAACACTGAAGCTTTCTTT.

This sequence joins TRBV9 and TRBJ2-3; D perhaps matches TRBD1 (7 bases). The V end was cut by 5 bases, the J end by 3 bases, with 10 bases between. The germline V gene encodes CDR1 SGDLS and CDR2 YYNGEE. This CDR3 has 13 residues. DNA of the CDR3: TGTGCCAGCAGTCAGGGGGGTACAGATACGCAGTATTTT. Translating it yields CASSQGGTDTQYF.

The rearrangement links TRBV5-1 to TRBJ1-4; D is unresolved. Germline V lookup: CDR1 SGHRS, CDR2 YFSETQ. The CDR3 is 14 amino acids. V was trimmed by 5 bases and J by 7 bases, leaving 15 bases between them. CDR3 in amino acids: CASRTDSGVEKLFF. DNA for the CDR3: TGCGCCAGCAGGACGGACTCCGGTGTTGAAAAACTGTTTTTT.

Comments on this clone: Other DNA sequences in this specimen translate into the identical CDR3. The rearrangement uses TRBV28 and TRBJ1-2, with TRBD1 matching over 9 bases. This CDR3 has 13 amino acids. Germline CDR1 and CDR2: MDHEN and SYDVKM. V trimming: 4 bases; J trimming: 8 bases; junction bases outside the gene matches: 5. The CDR3 coding sequence is TGTGCCAGCAGTTCCGGGACAGGGAAGGGCTACACCTTC. Its translation is CASSSGTGKGYTF.

The chain uses TRBV5-1 and TRBJ2-3; 9 nucleotides align to TRBD2. The CDR3 totals 16 residues. CDR1 and CDR2 from the germline V gene are SGHRS and YFSETQ. Unmatched junction bases numbered 8, after V lost 3 bases and J lost 3 bases. Here the CDR3 reads CASSSTSSGKTDTQYF. CDR3 in DNA: TGCGCCAGCAGCTCCACTTCTAGCGGGAAAACAGATACGCAGTATTTT.

J is TRBJ2-1 and V is TRBV6-1; TRBD1 aligns across 12 bases. The V gene's germline CDR1 is MNHNS and CDR2 SASEGT. V lost 6 bases to trimming and J lost 6 bases; unmatched junction nucleotides: 6. This CDR3 has 15 amino acids. The CDR3 sequence: CASRGQGAQGNEQFF. The CDR3 DNA is TGTGCCAGCAGGGGACAGGGGGCTCAGGGCAATGAGCAGTTCTTC.